Below are 23 T cell receptor beta chains sequenced from a single sample in a study of memory CD4+ T cells and cytomegalovirus serostatus. The sort gate was single viable CD3+CD4+CD8-CD45RO+ cells for memory CD4+ T cells. Sequencing used immunoSEQ multiplex PCR; TCRdb keeps in-frame clones, though not all of them. Of 40,000 to 55,000 clones listed, 82% are singletons. Sequencing was carried out using memory CD4+ T cells from blood. The receptors shown here come from an adult in good health and CMV-seronegative.

V usage is TRBV7-2 and J usage is TRBJ1-2; 11 bases fit TRBD1. CDR1 and CDR2 from the germline V gene are SGHTA and FQGNSA. The ends lost 5 bases at V and 7 bases at J; junction bases unmatched: 6. This CDR3 is 14 amino acids long. The CDR3 loop is CASSPRTGGGGYTF. CDR3 bases: TGTGCCAGCAGCCCGCGGACAGGGGGCGGTGGCTACACCTTC.

The DNA for the CDR3 is TGTGCCAGCAGCTTAGGAGGCTCCTACGAGCAGTACTTC. This translates into CASSLGGSYEQYF. The V gene is TRBV11-2, the J gene TRBJ2-7; D gene ambiguous. CDR3 length: 13 amino acids. Trimming took 1 base from V and 0 from J, leaving 4 bases between them. Germline CDR1 reads SGHAT; CDR2 reads FQNNGV.

This chain uses TRBV18 with TRBJ2-1; no definite D call. The germline V gene has CDR1 KGHSH and CDR2 LQKENI. The CDR3 totals 14 residues. V dropped 5 bases and J dropped 0 bases, with 8 bases sitting between them. CDR3 protein: CASSTASSYNEQFF. CDR3 nucleotide sequence: TGTGCCAGCTCAACAGCAAGCTCCTACAATGAGCAGTTCTTC.

This clone has a single count. In nucleotides, the CDR3 is TGTGCCAGTAGTATAGCATGGGGGAGCAATCAGCCCCAGCATTTT. It encodes CASSIAWGSNQPQHF. The chain recombines TRBV19 with TRBJ1-5; a weak D match, TRBD1 (5 bases). The CDR3 is 15 residues long. The V gene's germline CDR1 is LNHDA and CDR2 SQIVND (reference sequence). With 1 base removed from V and 1 base from J, the gap between germline ends came to 8 bases.

The chain employs TRBV7-6 and TRBJ1-1; 10 bases fit TRBD1. Trimming removed 3 bases from V and 7 bases from J; junction bases left unmatched: 8. Germline CDR1 and CDR2: SGHVS and FNYEAQ. The CDR3 has 15 residues. Here the CDR3 reads CASSLISGQGSEAFF. The CDR3 DNA is TGTGCCAGCAGCTTGATTTCGGGACAGGGGAGTGAAGCTTTCTTT.

V is TRBV4-1 and J is TRBJ2-3; D gene ambiguous. Germline CDR1 is MGHRA and CDR2 is YSYEKL. CDR3 length: 16 amino acids. V gave up 1 base and J gave up 8 bases, with 19 bases separating them. CDR3 loop: CASSQVFLSGSPTQYF. DNA for the CDR3: TGCGCCAGCAGCCAAGTTTTCTTGAGTGGCAGTCCTACGCAGTATTTT.

The chain is built from TRBV4-3 and TRBJ2-7; D is perhaps TRBD1 or TRBD2 (5 bases each). The ends were cut back, 0 bases at V and 5 bases at J, with 14 bases in the middle. CDR1 LGHNA and CDR2 YSLEER come from the germline V gene. CDR3 length equals 15 residues. CDR3 protein: CASSQEGDPANEQYF. The CDR3 DNA is TGCGCCAGCAGCCAAGAGGGGGACCCAGCCAACGAGCAGTACTTC.

This chain uses TRBV4-2 with TRBJ2-1; no firm D call. The V end was cut by 0 bases, the J end by 3 bases, with 12 bases between. In germline, CDR1 is LGHNA, CDR2 YNFKEQ. The CDR3 spans 16 residues. The CDR3 DNA reads as TGTGCCAGCAGCCAAGATCCTTCCCCTCTCTACAATGAGCAGTTCTTC. Its translation is CASSQDPSPLYNEQFF.

The chain carries TRBV2 and TRBJ2-1; 7 bases fit TRBD1. The CDR3 consists of 16 residues. Germline V gene lookup returns CDR1 SNHLY and CDR2 FYNNEI. The V gene end was trimmed by 4 bases and the J gene end by 7 bases; junction bases not matched to a gene: 13. The CDR3 DNA follows: TGTGCCAGCAGTGGGGGCCAGGACAGGTTTAAAAATGAGCAGTTCTTC. Encoded protein: CASSGGQDRFKNEQFF.

The chain carries TRBV6-5 and TRBJ1-2; tentative D call: TRBD1 (6 bases). Trimming shortened V by 6 bases and J by 3 bases, and 11 bases separated the two germline ends. The CDR3 covers 13 residues. Germline CDR1 and CDR2: MNHEY and SVGAGI. CDR3 sequence: CASSPGADYGYTF. The CDR3 region has the DNA TGTGCCAGCAGCCCGGGGGCTGACTATGGCTACACCTTC.

This clone was seen only a few times. The rearrangement joins TRBV7-9 to TRBJ1-5; 8 bases map to TRBD1. The CDR3 is 15 amino acids. Germline CDR1 SEHNR, CDR2 FQNEAQ (reference sequence). V was pared by 2 bases and J by 5 bases, with 5 bases of the junction left unmatched. As DNA, the CDR3 is TGTGCCAGCAGCTTATTCACAGGGGGAGATCAGCCCCAGCATTTT. Residues: CASSLFTGGDQPQHF.

Only a few counts were recorded for this clone. The rearrangement joins TRBV14 to TRBJ2-7; D might be TRBD2 (6 bases). CDR1 and CDR2 from the germline V gene are SGHDN and FVKESK. With 1 base removed from V and 6 bases from J, the gap between germline ends came to 10 bases. This CDR3 region has 13 residues. This chain's CDR3 is CASSQVPEGEQYF. DNA for the CDR3: TGTGCCAGCAGCCAAGTTCCGGAGGGCGAGCAGTACTTC.

The chain couples TRBV5-6 to TRBJ2-3; TRBD2 matches at 13 bases. CDR1 is SGHDT, CDR2 YYEEEE, per germline. CDR3 length: 16 residues. V dropped 2 bases and J dropped 6; count of bases not matched to a gene: 6. The CDR3 DNA sequence: TGTGCCAGCAGCTTTCTCCGACTAGCGGGGGGCGATACGCAGTATTTT. It translates to CASSFLRLAGGDTQYF.

The chain combines TRBV10-1 with TRBJ1-1; D remains ambiguous. This CDR3 is built from 14 residues. V dropped 5 bases and J dropped 0 bases, with 10 bases sitting between them. The germline gives CDR1 WNHNN, CDR2 SYGVQD (reference sequence). CDR3 sequence (DNA): TGCGCCAGCAGTCCAGCCCCATTGAACACTGAAGCTTTCTTT. Protein product: CASSPAPLNTEAFF.

This clone was counted once. CDR3 loop: CASSPGTGMTEAFF. Here the CDR3 DNA reads TGTGCCAGCAGCCCCGGGACAGGGATGACTGAAGCTTTCTTT. V and J are TRBV28 and TRBJ1-1, with 9 bases lining up with TRBD1. From germline, CDR1 is MDHEN and CDR2 SYDVKM. The CDR3 contains 14 residues. V lost 6 bases, J lost 5 bases, and 7 bases stayed unmatched.

The rearrangement links TRBV5-6 to TRBJ2-3; TRBD1 matches at 8 bases. Trimming at V came to 5 bases and at J to 2 bases, leaving 7 bases not matched to a gene. Germline V gene lookup returns CDR1 SGHDT and CDR2 YYEEEE. The CDR3 has 15 amino acids. The CDR3 nucleotides read TGTGCCAGCAGGCGGACAGGGAAGAACACAGATACGCAGTATTTT. Translation gives CASRRTGKNTDTQYF.

The chain links TRBV30 to TRBJ2-3; 10 positions agree with TRBD2. CDR1 and CDR2 from the germline V gene are GTSNPN and SVGIG (reference sequence). The CDR3 loop spans 16 amino acids. Trimming removed 4 bases from V and 6 bases from J; junction bases left unmatched: 13. CDR3 region: CAWTPGSAGGWDTQYF. The CDR3 region has the DNA TGTGCCTGGACCCCCGGGTCAGCGGGGGGGTGGGATACGCAGTATTTT. Full variable domain (missing parts from reference TRBV30 and TRBJ2-3): SQTIHQWPATLVQPVGSPLSLECTVEGTSNPNLYWYRQAAGRGLQLLFYSVGIGQISSEVPQNLSASRPQDRQFILSSKKLLLSDSGFYLCAWTPGSAGGWDTQYFGPGTRLTVL.

V gene TRBV27 combines with J gene TRBJ1-5; D is unclear. The CDR3 contains 15 residues. Germline V gives CDR1 MNHEY, CDR2 SMNVEV (reference sequence). V was pared by 4 bases and J by 7 bases, with 17 bases between. CDR3 residues: CASSSPREGGQPQHF. The CDR3 DNA reads TGTGCCAGCAGTTCCCCGAGGGAGGGCGGGCAGCCCCAGCATTTT.

V is TRBV18 and J is TRBJ2-5; D perhaps matches TRBD2 (6 bases). The V gene's germline CDR1 is KGHSH and CDR2 LQKENI. Trimming shortened V by 6 bases and J by 6 bases, and 20 bases separated the two germline ends. The CDR3 sequence is 15 residues long. CDR3 sequence reads: CASSPASSVEKTQYF. The CDR3 coding sequence is TGTGCCAGCTCTCCGGCCTCTAGCGTAGAAAAGACCCAGTACTTC.

This chain joins TRBV6-1 and TRBJ2-6, with 12 bases aligning to TRBD1. V gave up 4 bases and J gave up 3 bases; unmatched junction bases: 4. Germline-derived CDR1 and CDR2 are MNHNS and SASEGT. This CDR3 is 17 amino acids long. In DNA, the CDR3 is TGTGCCAGCAGTGGCCGGGACAGGGGGCTTGGGGCCAACGTCCTGACTTTC. It specifies CASSGRDRGLGANVLTF.

A single count supports this clone. The CDR3 DNA sequence: TGTGCCAGCAGCGAGACAGGCGTGTATGGCTACACCTTC. Translating gives CASSETGVYGYTF. The chain couples TRBV5-6 to TRBJ1-2, with D possibly being TRBD1 (6 bases). CDR3 length: 13 residues. Per the germline V gene, CDR1 is SGHDT and CDR2 is YYEEEE. With 4 bases removed from V and 5 bases from J, the gap between germline ends came to 12 bases.

The chain employs TRBV7-9 and TRBJ1-4, with D unresolved. Germline V gene sequence: CDR1 SEHNR, CDR2 FQNEAQ (reference sequence). The V gene lost 5 bases and the J gene lost 6 bases, with 13 bases spanning the gap. The CDR3 length is 14 residues. CDR3 region: CASSLGIGDEKLFF. DNA for the CDR3: TGTGCCAGCAGCCTCGGGATTGGGGATGAAAAACTGTTTTTT.

This chain uses TRBV7-7 with TRBJ2-2; D ambiguous. Germline V CDR1 and CDR2: SSHAT, FNYEAQ (reference sequence). Trimming stripped 2 bases from V and 6 bases from J, with 7 bases between. The CDR3 runs to 13 residues. CDR3 DNA sequence: TGTGCCAGCAGCTTAACGTATCCCGGGGAGCTGTTTTTT. This codes for CASSLTYPGELFF.